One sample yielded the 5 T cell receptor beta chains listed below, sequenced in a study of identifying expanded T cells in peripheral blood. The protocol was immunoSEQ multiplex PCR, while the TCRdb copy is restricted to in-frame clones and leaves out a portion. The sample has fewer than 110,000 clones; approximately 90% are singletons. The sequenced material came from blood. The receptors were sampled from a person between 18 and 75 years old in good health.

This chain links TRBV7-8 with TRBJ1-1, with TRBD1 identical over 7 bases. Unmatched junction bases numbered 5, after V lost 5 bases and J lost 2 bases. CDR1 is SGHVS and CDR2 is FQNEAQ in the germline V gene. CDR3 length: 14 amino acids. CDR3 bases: TGTGCCAGCAGCCGACAGGGTCGTAACACTGAAGCTTTCTTT. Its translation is CASSRQGRNTEAFF. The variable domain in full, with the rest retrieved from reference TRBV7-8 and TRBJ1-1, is GAGVSQSPRYKVAKRGQDVALRCDPISGHVSLFWYQQALGQGPEFLTYFQNEAQLDKSGLPSDRFFAERPEGSVSTLKIQRTQQEDSAVYLCASSRQGRNTEAFFGQGTRLTVV.

In DNA form, the CDR3 reads TGTGCCAGCAGCTTATCTGGCAGGGGTAGCAATCAGCCCCAGCATTTT. It is translated as CASSLSGRGSNQPQHF. The genes are TRBV11-3 and TRBJ1-5, with D possibly TRBD1 on 6 matching bases. CDR3 size: 16 residues. Germline CDR1 reads SGHNT; CDR2 reads YENEEA. V lost 2 bases, J lost 0 bases, and 11 bases lay in between.

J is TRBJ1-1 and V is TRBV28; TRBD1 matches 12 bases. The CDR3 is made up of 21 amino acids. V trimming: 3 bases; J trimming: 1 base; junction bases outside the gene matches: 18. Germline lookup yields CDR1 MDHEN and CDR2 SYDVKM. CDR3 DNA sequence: TGTGCCAGCAGTTTCAATCTTCTCACCCGGGACAGGGGGCTTAGGAACACTGAAGCTTTCTTT. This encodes CASSFNLLTRDRGLRNTEAFF.

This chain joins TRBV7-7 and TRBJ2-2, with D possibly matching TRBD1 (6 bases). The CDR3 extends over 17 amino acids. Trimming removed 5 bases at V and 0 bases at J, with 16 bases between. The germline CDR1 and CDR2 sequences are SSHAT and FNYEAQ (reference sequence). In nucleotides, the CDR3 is TGTGCCAGCAGCCCTCGCCCGGGACATACGAACACCGGGGAGCTGTTTTTT. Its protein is CASSPRPGHTNTGELFF.

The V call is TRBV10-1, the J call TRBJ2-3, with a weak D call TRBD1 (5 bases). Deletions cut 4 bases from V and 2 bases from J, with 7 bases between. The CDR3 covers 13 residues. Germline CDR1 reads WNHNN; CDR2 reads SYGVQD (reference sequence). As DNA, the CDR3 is TGCGCCAGCAGTGGACAGTTCACAGATACGCAGTATTTT. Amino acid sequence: CASSGQFTDTQYF.